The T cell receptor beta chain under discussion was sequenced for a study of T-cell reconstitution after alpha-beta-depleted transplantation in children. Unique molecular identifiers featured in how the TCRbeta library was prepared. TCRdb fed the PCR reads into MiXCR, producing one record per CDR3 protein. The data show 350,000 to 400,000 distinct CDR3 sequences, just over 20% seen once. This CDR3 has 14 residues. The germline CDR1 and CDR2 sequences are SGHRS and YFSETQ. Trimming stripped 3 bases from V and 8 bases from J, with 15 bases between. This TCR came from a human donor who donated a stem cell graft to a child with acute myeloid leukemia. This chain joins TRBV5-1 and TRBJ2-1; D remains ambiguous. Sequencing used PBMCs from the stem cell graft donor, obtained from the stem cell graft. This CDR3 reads CASSWHKFLDEQFF. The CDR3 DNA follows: TGCGCCAGCAGCTGGCATAAGTTCCTCGATGAGCAGTTCTTC.